This passage covers 8 T cell receptor beta chains from one sample sequenced in a study of T cells expressing NK-cell markers. TCRdb re-called the 5' RACE reads; every CDR3 protein appears as one record, without DNA. The sample data list about 380,000 distinct CDR3 sequences. Input material: blood T cells: a sorted CD56 or NKG2C T cell subset, CD4+ or CD8+ T cells, or bulk PBMC T cells (not recorded which). These receptors all come from a man aged 18-70 years in good health.

The chain recombines TRBV3-1 with TRBJ1-4; TCRdb lists TRBD1, though no DNA is available to test this call. The germline gives CDR1 LGHDT, CDR2 YNNKEL (reference sequence). This CDR3 is built from 15 residues. The CDR3 loop is CASSQRDRANEKLFF.

V and J are TRBV28 and TRBJ2-7. The CDR3 has 14 amino acids. Germline V gene data show CDR1 as MDHEN and CDR2 as SYDVKM. CDR3 in amino acids: CASSAGTTSYEQYF.

V and J are TRBV29-1 and TRBJ2-1. This CDR3 has 11 amino acids. CDR1 and CDR2 (germline): SQVTM, ANQGSEA. Here the CDR3 reads CSVGTDYEQFF.

J is TRBJ1-1 and V is TRBV20-1; the D call of TRBD1 rests on TCRdb alone, since no DNA is present to check it. Germline V gene data show CDR1 as DFQATT and CDR2 as SNEGSKA (reference sequence). This CDR3 has 13 residues. Here the CDR3 reads CSARRQGGTEAFF.

The J gene is TRBJ2-7, the V gene TRBV2; without DNA, the TCRdb call of TRBD1 cannot be checked. CDR3 length: 14 amino acids. Per the germline V gene, CDR1 is SNHLY and CDR2 is FYNNEI. CDR3 amino acids: CASSATDRVYEQYF.

This chain connects TRBV29-1 to TRBJ2-1; TCRdb calls TRBD1, which cannot be checked without DNA. Germline V gene lookup returns CDR1 SQVTM and CDR2 ANQGSEA. The CDR3 has 13 residues. CDR3 loop: CSVGTGGWNEQFF.

The chain joins TRBV28 to TRBJ1-1. The germline CDR1 and CDR2 sequences are MDHEN and SYDVKM. This CDR3 has 14 residues. The CDR3 loop reads CASKGQPMNTEAFF.

The chain recombines TRBV7-8 with TRBJ2-3; TCRdb indicates TRBD2, and absent DNA this call remains unverified. The CDR3 spans 16 residues. In germline, CDR1 is SGHVS, CDR2 FQNEAQ. CDR3 protein: CASSPSPSASTDTQYF.